This TCR beta chain was documented in a study of T cell clusters in autoimmune cytopenias. Study-wide points: TRB repertoire shifts in secondary cytopenia and chronic lymphocytic leukemia mostly reflected lymphoma, not autoimmunity. No experiment has yet validated the function of the T cell clusters defined in silico.

This CDR3 has 14 amino acids. CDR1 SGHKS and CDR2 YYEKEE come from the germline V gene (reference sequence). TRB amplification used 250 ng of peripheral blood genomic DNA. Considering frequency, this clonotype is medium-sized. The antigen remains undetermined. TRB was amplified by touch-down multiplex PCR, primer pools A and B combined. With the multiplex PCR reads reprocessed, TCRdb shows one record per CDR3 protein and no DNA. The sample shows around 1,800 distinct CDR3 sequences, and approximately 18% sits with its ten largest clones. This same sample was also part of a study on T cell repertoires in aging, cancer and after chemotherapy. This second report adds: Donor ages fell into six groups from 30 or younger up to 70 or older. Untreated cancer patients had significantly lower blood TCR diversity than age-matched healthy donors.

The sequenced sample consisted of peripheral blood. The clonotype originates from a human donor with chronic lymphocytic leukemia. The genes are TRBV5-5 and TRBJ1-5; TCRdb's D gene call, TRBD1, goes unchecked for lack of DNA. The CDR3 region is CASSGGTANQPQHF. The full variable domain, its missing parts supplied by reference TRBV5-5 and TRBJ1-5, is DAGVTQSPTHLIKTRGQQVTLRCSPISGHKSVSWYQQVLGQGPQFIFQYYEKEERGRGNFPDRFSARQFPNYSSELNVNALLLGDSALYLCASSGGTANQPQHFGDGTRLSIL.